This T cell receptor beta chain derives from a study of shared T cell receptors in the human thymus. Germline CDR1 is MDHEN and CDR2 is SYDVKM. Trimming cost V 3 bases and J 4 bases, with 16 bases left between them. CDR3 size: 17 residues. This table comes from immunoSEQ multiplex PCR, and its TCRdb copy is limited to in-frame clones, with some not included. The profile shows over 650,000 clones, about 90% of them singletons. These same records also appear under a second study, on human thymus T cells. That report adds: Having surgery to correct congenital heart defects, healthy Finnish infants acted as the donors. In corrective heart surgery, resections were taken, and these provided the thymus tissue. Use of V and J genes seemed skewed within the thymic and blood repertoires. Thymic repertoires overlap heavily among unrelated individuals, related research has reported.

The TCR originated in a boy less than two years old with a congenital heart defect. The sample taken for sequencing was thymocytes. The rearrangement joins TRBV28 to TRBJ1-6, with D maybe TRBD1 (5 bases). CDR3 amino acids: CASSLNKTDTYNSPLHF. The DNA of the CDR3 is TGTGCCAGCAGTTTGAATAAGACAGATACTTATAATTCACCCCTCCACTTT.